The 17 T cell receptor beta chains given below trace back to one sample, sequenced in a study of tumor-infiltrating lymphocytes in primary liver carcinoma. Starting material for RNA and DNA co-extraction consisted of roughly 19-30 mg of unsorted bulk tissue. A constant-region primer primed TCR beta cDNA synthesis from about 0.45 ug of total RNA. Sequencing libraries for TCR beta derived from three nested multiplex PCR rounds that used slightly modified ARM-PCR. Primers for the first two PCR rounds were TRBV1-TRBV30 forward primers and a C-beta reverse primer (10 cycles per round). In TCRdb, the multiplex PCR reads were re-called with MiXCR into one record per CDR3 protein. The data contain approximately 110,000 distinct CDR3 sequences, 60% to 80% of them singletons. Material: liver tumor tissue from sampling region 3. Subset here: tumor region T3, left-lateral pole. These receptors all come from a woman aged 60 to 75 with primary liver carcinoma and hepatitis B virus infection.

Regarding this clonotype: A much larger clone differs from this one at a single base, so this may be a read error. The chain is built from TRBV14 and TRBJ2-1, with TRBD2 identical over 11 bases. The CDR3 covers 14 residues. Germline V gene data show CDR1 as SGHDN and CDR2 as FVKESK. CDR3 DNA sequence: TGTACCAGCAGCCTTAGCGGGAGGGTCAATGAGCAGTTCTTC. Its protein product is CTSSLSGRVNEQFF.

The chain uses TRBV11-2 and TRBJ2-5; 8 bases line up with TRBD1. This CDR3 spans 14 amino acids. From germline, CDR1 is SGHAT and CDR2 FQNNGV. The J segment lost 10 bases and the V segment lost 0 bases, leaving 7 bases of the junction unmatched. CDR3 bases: TGTGCCAGCAGCTTAGAGGGACAGGCCTACGGCCAGTACTTC. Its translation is CASSLEGQAYGQYF.

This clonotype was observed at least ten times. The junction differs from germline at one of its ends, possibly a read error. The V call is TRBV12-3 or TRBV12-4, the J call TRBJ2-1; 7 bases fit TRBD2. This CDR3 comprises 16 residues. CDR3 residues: CAGSLVSGPSYNEQFF. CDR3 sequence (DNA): TGTGCCGGCAGTTTAGTTAGCGGGCCCTCCTACAATGAGCAGTTCTTC.

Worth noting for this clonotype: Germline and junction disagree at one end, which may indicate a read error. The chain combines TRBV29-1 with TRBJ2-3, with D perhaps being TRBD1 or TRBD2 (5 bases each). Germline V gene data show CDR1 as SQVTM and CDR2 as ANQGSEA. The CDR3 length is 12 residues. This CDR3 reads CSVDQRGFTQYF. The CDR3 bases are TGTAGCGTTGATCAACGGGGCTTTACGCAGTATTTT.

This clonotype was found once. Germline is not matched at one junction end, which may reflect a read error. Written as DNA, the CDR3 is TGTGCCAGCAGCTTAGAAGGGTGGGATATGCCCAAGCATTTT. Its protein product is CASSLEGWDMPKHF. The V gene is TRBV5-6, the J gene TRBJ1-5; no clear D. CDR1 and CDR2 from the germline V gene are SGHDT and YYEEEE. CDR3 size: 14 residues. Variable domain in full (rest from reference TRBV5-6 and TRBJ1-5): DAGVTQSPTHLIKTRGQQVTLRCSPKSGHDTVSWYQQALGQGPQFIFQYYEEEERQRGNFPDRFSGHQFPNYSSELNVNALLLGDSALYLCASSLEGWDMPKHFGDGTRLSIL.

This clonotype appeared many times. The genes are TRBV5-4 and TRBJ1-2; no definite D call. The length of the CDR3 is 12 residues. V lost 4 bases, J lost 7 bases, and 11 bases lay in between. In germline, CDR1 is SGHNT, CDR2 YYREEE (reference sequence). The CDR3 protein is CASSPGEGGYTF. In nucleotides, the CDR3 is TGTGCCAGCAGCCCGGGAGAGGGTGGCTACACCTTC.

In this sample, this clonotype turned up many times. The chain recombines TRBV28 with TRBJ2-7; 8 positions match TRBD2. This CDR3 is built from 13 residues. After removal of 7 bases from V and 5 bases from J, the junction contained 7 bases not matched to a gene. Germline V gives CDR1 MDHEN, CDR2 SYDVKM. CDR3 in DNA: TGTGCCAGCAAACGGGGGGGGGCGGACGAGCAGTACTTC. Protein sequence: CASKRGGADEQYF.

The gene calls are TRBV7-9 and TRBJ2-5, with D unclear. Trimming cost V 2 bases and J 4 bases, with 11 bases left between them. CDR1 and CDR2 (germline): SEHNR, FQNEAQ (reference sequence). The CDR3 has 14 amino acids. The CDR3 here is CASSLKALRETQYF. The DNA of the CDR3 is TGTGCCAGCAGCTTAAAAGCGCTCCGAGAGACCCAGTACTTC. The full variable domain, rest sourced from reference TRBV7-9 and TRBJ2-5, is DTGVSQNPRHKITKRGQNVTFRCDPISEHNRLYWYRQTLGQGPEFLTYFQNEAQLEKSRLLSDRFSAERPKGSFSTLEIQRTEQGDSAMYLCASSLKALRETQYFGPGTRLLVL.

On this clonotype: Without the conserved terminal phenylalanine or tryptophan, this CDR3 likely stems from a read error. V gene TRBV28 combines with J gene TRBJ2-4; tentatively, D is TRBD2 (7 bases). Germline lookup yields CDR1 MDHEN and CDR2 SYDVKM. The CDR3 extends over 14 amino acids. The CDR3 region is CASRKGGSGNIQYS. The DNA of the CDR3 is TGTGCAAGCAGAAAGGGGGGGTCGGGAAACATTCAGTACTCC.

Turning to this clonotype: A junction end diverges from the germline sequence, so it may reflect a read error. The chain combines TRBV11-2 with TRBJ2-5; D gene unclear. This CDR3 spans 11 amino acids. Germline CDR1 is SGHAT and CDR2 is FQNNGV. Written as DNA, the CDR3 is TGTGCTAGCAGCTTGCAAGAGGTCCAGTACTTC. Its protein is CASSLQEVQYF.

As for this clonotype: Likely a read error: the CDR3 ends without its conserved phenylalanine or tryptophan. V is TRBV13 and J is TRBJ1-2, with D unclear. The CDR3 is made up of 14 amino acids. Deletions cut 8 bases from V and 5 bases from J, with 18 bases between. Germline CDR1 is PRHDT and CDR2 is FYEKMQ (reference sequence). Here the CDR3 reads CASRRTKVRYGYTV. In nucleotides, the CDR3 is TGTGCCAGCCGCCGCACAAAGGTGCGGTATGGCTACACCGTC.

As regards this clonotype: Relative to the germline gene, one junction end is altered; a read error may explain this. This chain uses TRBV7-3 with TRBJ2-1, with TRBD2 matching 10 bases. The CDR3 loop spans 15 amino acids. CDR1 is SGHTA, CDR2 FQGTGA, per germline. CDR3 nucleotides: TGTGCCTGCAGTTCCGGACTAGCGGTTTACAATGAGCAGTTCTTC. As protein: CACSSGLAVYNEQFF.

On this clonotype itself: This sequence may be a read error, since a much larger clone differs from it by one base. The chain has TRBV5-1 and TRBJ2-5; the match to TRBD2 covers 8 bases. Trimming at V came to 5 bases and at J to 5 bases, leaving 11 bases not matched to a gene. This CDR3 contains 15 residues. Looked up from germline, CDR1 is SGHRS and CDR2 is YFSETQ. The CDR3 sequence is CASRTSVSQGETQYF. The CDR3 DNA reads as TGCGCCAGCAGGACTAGCGTGAGCCAGGGGGAGACCCAGTACTTC.

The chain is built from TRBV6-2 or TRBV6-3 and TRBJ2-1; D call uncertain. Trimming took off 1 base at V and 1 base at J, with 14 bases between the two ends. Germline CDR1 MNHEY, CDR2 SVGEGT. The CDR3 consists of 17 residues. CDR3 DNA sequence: TGTGCCAGCAGTTACTATGTTGGCGTGAGTTCCTACAATGAGCAGTTCTTC. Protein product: CASSYYVGVSSYNEQFF.

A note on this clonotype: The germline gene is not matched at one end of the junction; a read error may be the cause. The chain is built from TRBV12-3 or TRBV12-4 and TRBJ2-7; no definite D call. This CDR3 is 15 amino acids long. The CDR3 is CASSFDLDATYEQCF. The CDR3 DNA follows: TGTGCAAGCAGTTTCGATCTGGACGCGACCTACGAGCAGTGCTTC.

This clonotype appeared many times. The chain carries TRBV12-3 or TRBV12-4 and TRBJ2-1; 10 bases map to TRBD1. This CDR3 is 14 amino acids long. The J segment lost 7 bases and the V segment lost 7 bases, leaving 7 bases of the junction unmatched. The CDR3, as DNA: TGTGCCAGCACTTTCCGGGACAGGGGAAATGAGCAGTTCTTC. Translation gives CASTFRDRGNEQFF.

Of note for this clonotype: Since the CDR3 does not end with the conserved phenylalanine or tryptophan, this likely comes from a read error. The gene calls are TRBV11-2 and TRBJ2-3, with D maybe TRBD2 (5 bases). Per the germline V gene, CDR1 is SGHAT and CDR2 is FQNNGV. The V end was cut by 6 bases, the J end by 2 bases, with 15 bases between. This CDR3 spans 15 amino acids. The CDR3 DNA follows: TGTGCCAGCAGACCGACGGGGTCCTCCACAGATACGCAGTATTTG. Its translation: CASRPTGSSTDTQYL.